This record looks at one TCR beta chain sequence and its context. Its antigen is as yet unknown. One end of the junction is discordant with germline, which a read error may explain. This entry comes from a study of tumor and adjacent non-tumor tissue in lung cancer. Study-level information: Aged about 31 to 80 years, patients included roughly 10 men and roughly five women with stage I to III disease.

This CDR3 has 15 residues. Germline values: CDR1 MNHEY, CDR2 SVGAGI. This sample's RNA came from whole unsorted tissue. More than 3 cm separated this lung sample from the edge of the tumor. Study-wide findings and caveats: Higher tumor TCR diversity was associated with shorter survival. Tumor repertoires had a smaller top 100 clone share than normal lung. Compared with tumor, normal lung showed significantly lower TCR diversity.

TCRbeta libraries were built with three rounds of nested PCR, modified from ARM-PCR. TCRdb reprocessed the multiplex PCR reads with MiXCR, giving one entry per CDR3 protein. The profile shows tens of thousands of distinct CDR3 sequences, about 55% of them singletons. V and J are TRBV6-5 and TRBJ2-1, with D unclear. Sequencing used distant non-tumor lung tissue. The TCR comes from a man in his 70s with non-small cell lung cancer. CDR3: CVSTQEILSYNEQFF. DNA of the CDR3: TGTGTCAGCACGCAGGAGATACTTTCCTACAATGAGCAGTTCTTC.